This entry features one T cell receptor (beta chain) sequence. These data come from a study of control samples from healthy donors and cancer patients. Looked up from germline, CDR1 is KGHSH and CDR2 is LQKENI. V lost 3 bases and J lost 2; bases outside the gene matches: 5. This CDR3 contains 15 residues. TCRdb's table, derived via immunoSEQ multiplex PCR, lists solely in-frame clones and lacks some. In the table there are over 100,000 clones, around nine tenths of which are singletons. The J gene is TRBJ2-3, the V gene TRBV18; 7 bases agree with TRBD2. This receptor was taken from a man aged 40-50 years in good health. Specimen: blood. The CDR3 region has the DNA TGTGCCAGCTCACCTCTAGCGGCCAACACAGATACGCAGTATTTT. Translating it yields CASSPLAANTDTQYF. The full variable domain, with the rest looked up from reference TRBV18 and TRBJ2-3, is NAGVMQNPRHLVRRRGQEARLRCSPMKGHSHVYWYRQLPEEGLKFMVYLQKENIIDESGMPKERFSAEFPKEGPSILRIQQVVRGDSAAYFCASSPLAANTDTQYFGPGTRLTVL.